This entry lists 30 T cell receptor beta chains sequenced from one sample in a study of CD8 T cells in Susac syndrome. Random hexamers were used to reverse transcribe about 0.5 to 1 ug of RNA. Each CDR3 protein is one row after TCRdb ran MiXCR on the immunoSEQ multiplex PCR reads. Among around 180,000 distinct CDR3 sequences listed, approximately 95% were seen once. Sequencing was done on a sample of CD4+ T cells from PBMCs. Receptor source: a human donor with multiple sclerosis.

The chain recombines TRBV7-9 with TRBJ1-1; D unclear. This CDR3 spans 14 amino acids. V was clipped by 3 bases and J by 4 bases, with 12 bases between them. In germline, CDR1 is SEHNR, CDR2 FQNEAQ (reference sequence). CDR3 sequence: CASSFGGGSTEAFF. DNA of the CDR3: TGTGCCAGCAGCTTTGGTGGAGGATCCACTGAAGCTTTCTTT.

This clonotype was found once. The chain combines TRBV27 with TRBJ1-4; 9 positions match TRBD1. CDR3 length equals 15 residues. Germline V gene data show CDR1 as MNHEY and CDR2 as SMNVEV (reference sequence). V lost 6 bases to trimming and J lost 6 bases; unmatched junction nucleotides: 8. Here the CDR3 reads CASRLQGARDEKLFF. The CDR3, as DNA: TGTGCCAGCAGACTACAGGGGGCGCGGGATGAAAAACTGTTTTTT.

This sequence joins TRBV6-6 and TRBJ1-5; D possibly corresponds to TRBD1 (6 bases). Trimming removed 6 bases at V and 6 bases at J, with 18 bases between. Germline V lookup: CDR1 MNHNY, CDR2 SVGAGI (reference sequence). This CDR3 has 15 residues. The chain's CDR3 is CASRTQGGGIQPQHF. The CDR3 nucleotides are TGTGCCAGCAGGACTCAGGGAGGGGGGATTCAGCCCCAGCATTTT.

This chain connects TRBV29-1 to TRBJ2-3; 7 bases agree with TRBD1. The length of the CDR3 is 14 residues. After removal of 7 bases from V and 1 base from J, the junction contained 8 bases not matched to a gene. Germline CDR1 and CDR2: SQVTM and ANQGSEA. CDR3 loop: CSAGTVGGTDTQYF. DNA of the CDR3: TGCAGCGCTGGGACAGTTGGTGGCACAGATACGCAGTATTTT.

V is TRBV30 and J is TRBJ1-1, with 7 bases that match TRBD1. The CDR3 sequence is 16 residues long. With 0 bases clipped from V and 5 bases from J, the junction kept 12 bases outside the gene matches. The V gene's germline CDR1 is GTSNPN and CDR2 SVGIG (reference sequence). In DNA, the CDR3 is TGTGCCTGGAGTGTAACAGGGGCCCTATGGGGGACTGAAGCTTTCTTT. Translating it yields CAWSVTGALWGTEAFF. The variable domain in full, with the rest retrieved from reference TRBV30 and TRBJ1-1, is SQTIHQWPATLVQPVGSPLSLECTVEGTSNPNLYWYRQAAGRGLQLLFYSVGIGQISSEVPQNLSASRPQDRQFILSSKKLLLSDSGFYLCAWSVTGALWGTEAFFGQGTRLTVV.

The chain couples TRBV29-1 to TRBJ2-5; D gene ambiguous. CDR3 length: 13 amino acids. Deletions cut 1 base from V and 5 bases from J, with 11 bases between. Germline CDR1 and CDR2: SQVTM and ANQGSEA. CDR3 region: CSVEATAGETQYF. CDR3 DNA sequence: TGCAGCGTTGAAGCCACAGCCGGGGAGACCCAGTACTTC. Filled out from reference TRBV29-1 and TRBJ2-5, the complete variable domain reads SAVISQKPSRDICQRGTSLTIQCQVDSQVTMMFWYRQQPGQSLTLIATANQGSEATYESGFVIDKFPISRPNLTFSTLTVSNMSPEDSSIYLCSVEATAGETQYFGPGTRLLVL.

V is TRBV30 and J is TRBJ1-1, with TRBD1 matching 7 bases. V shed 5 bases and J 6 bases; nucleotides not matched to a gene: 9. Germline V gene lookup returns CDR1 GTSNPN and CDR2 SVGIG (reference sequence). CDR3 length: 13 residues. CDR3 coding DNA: TGTGCCTGGGTACGCAGGGGGAATGCTGAAGCTTTCTTT. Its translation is CAWVRRGNAEAFF.

The CDR3 spells CASSVMPETNYGYTF. CDR3 nucleotides: TGCGCCAGCAGCGTAATGCCAGAGACTAACTATGGCTACACCTTC. This chain links TRBV5-1 with TRBJ1-2; no clear D. CDR1 is SGHRS and CDR2 is YFSETQ in the germline V gene. This CDR3 region has 15 residues. V lost 4 bases and J lost 0, with 13 bases in between.

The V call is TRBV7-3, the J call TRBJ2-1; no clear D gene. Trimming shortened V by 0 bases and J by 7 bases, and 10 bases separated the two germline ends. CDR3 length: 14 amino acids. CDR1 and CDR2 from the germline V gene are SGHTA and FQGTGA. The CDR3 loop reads CASSLTGSVNEQFF. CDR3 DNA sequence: TGTGCCAGCAGCTTAACGGGTTCTGTAAATGAGCAGTTCTTC.

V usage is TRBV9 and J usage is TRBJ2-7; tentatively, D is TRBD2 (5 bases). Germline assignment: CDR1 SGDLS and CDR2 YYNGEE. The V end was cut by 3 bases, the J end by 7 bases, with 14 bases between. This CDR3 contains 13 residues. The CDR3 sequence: CASSGDLAREQYF. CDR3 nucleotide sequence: TGTGCCAGCAGCGGTGACTTAGCGAGAGAGCAGTACTTC. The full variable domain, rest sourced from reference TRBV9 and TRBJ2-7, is DSGVTQTPKHLITATGQRVTLRCSPRSGDLSVYWYQQSLDQGLQFLIQYYNGEERAKGNILERFSAQQFPDLHSELNLSSLELGDSALYFCASSGDLAREQYFGPGTRLTVT.

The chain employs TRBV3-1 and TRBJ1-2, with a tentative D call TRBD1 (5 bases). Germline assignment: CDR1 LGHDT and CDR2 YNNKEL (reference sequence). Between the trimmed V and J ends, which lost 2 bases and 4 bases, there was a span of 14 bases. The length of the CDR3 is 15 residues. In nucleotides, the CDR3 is TGTGCCAGCAGCCAATATGGAGGGGCAGCCTATGGCTACACCTTC. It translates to CASSQYGGAAYGYTF.

The CDR3 sequence: CAWSPGLAGGTDTQYF. The DNA of the CDR3 is TGTGCCTGGAGTCCTGGACTAGCGGGGGGCACAGATACGCAGTATTTT. The rearrangement uses TRBV30 and TRBJ2-3; 13 nucleotides align to TRBD2. The CDR3 loop spans 16 amino acids. With 2 bases clipped from V and 1 base from J, the junction kept 3 bases outside the gene matches. Per germline, CDR1 GTSNPN and CDR2 SVGIG (reference sequence).

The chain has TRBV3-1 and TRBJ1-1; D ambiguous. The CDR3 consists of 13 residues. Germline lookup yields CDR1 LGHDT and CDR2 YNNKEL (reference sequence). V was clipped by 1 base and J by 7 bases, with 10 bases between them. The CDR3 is CASSQVRASEAFF. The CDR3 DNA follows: TGTGCCAGCAGCCAAGTGCGAGCAAGTGAAGCTTTCTTT.

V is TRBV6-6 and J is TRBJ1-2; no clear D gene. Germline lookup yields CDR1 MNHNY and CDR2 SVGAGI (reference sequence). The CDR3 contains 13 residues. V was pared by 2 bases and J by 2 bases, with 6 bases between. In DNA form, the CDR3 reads TGTGCCAGCAGTTACGGGCAGAACTATGGCTACACCTTC. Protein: CASSYGQNYGYTF.

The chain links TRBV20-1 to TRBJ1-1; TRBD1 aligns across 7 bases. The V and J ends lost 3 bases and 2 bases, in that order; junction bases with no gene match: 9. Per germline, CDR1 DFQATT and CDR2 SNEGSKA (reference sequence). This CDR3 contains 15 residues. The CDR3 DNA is TGCAGTGCTAGCAACCCGACAGGGACCAACACTGAAGCTTTCTTT. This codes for CSASNPTGTNTEAFF.

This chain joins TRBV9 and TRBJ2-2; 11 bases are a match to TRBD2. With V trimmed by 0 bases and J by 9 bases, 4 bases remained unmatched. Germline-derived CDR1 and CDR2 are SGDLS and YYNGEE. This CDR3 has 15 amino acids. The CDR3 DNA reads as TGTGCCAGCAGCGTAGTAGCGGGGGGGCCGCGGGAGCTGTTTTTT. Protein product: CASSVVAGGPRELFF. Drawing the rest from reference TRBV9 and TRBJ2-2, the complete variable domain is DSGVTQTPKHLITATGQRVTLRCSPRSGDLSVYWYQQSLDQGLQFLIQYYNGEERAKGNILERFSAQQFPDLHSELNLSSLELGDSALYFCASSVVAGGPRELFFGEGSRLTVL.

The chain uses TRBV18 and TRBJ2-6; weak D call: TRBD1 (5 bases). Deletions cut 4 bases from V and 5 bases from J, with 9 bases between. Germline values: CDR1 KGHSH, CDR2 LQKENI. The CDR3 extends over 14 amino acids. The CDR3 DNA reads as TGTGCCAGCTCACAGGGGTTGAGGGCCAACGTCCTGACTTTC. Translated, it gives CASSQGLRANVLTF. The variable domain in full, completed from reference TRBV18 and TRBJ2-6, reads NAGVMQNPRHLVRRRGQEARLRCSPMKGHSHVYWYRQLPEEGLKFMVYLQKENIIDESGMPKERFSAEFPKEGPSILRIQQVVRGDSAAYFCASSQGLRANVLTFGAGSRLTVL.

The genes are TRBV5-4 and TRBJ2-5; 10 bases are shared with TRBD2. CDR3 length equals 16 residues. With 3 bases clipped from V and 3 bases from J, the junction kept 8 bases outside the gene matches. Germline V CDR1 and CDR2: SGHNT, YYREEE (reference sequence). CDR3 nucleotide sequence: TGTGCCAGCAGCTCACGAGCGGGGGGGCCTGAAGAGACCCAGTACTTC. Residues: CASSSRAGGPEETQYF.

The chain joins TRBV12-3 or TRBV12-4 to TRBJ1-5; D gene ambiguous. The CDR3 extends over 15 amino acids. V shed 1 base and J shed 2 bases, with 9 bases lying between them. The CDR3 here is CASSLVSGGNQPQHF. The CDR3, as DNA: TGTGCCAGCAGTTTAGTCAGTGGGGGCAATCAGCCCCAGCATTTT.

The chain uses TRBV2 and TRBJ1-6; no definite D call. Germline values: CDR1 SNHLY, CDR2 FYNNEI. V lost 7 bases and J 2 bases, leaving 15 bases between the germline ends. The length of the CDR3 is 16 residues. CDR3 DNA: TGTGCCAGCATCAAAGGCGGGTTGCCCTATAATTCACCCCTCCACTTT. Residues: CASIKGGLPYNSPLHF.

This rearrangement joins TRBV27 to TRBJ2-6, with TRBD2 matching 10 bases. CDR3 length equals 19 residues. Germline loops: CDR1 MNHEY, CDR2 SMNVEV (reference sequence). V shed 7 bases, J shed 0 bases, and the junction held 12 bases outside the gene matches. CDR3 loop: CASTHRTSGRSSGANVLTF. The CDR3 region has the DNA TGTGCCAGCACGCATCGGACTAGCGGTCGAAGCTCTGGGGCCAACGTCCTGACTTTC.

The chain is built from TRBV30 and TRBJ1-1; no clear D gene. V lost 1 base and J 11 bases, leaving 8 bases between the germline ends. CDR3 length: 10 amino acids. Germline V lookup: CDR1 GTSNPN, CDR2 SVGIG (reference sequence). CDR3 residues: CAWSGTGAFF. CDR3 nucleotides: TGTGCCTGGAGTGGGACTGGGGCTTTCTTT.

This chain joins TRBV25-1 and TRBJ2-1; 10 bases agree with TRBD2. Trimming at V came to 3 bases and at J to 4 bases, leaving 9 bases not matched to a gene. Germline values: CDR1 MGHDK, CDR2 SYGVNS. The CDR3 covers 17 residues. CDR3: CASSETRTSGAYNEQFF. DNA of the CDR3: TGTGCCAGCAGTGAGACGCGGACTAGCGGTGCTTACAATGAGCAGTTCTTC.

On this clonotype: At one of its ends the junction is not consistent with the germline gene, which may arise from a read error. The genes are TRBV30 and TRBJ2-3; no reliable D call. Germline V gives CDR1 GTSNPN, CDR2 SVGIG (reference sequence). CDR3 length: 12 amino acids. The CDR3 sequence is CASSAGTDTQYF. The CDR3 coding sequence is TGTGCCTCGAGTGCGGGCACAGATACGCAGTATTTT. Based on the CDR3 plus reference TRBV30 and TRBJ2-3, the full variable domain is SQTIHQWPATLVQPVGSPLSLECTVEGTSNPNLYWYRQAAGRGLQLLFYSVGIGQISSEVPQNLSASRPQDRQFILSSKKLLLSDSGFYLCASSAGTDTQYFGPGTRLTVL.

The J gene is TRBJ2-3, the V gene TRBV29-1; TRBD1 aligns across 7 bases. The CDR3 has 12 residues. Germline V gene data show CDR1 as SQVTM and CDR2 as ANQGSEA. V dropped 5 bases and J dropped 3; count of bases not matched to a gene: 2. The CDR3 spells CSVRQGTDTQYF. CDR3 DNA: TGCAGCGTTCGACAGGGAACAGATACGCAGTATTTT.

The CDR3 DNA sequence: TGTGCCACCCGCCGGATCCAGGGATACACCGGGGAGCTGTTTTTT. This translates into CATRRIQGYTGELFF. The chain couples TRBV10-3 to TRBJ2-2; the D gene is possibly TRBD1 (5 bases). The CDR3 has 15 residues. With 10 bases removed from V and 3 bases from J, the gap between germline ends came to 18 bases. The germline gives CDR1 ENHRY, CDR2 SYGVKD.

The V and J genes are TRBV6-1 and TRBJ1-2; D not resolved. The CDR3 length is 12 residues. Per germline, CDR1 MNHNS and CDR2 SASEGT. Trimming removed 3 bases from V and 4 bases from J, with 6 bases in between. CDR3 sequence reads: CASSDGSYGYTF. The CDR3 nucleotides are TGTGCCAGCAGTGACGGATCCTATGGCTACACCTTC.

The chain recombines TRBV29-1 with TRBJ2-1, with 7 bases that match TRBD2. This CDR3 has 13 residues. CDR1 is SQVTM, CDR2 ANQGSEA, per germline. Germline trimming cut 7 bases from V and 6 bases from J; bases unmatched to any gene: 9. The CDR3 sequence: CSALGPGGNEQFF. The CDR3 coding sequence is TGCAGCGCCCTAGGGCCGGGGGGCAATGAGCAGTTCTTC.

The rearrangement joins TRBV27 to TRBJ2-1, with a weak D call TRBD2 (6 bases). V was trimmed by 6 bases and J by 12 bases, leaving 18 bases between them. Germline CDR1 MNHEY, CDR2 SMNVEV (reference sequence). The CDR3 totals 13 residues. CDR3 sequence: CASRPVGSGRQFF. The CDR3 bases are TGTGCCAGCAGGCCCGTCGGGAGCGGGCGGCAGTTCTTC.

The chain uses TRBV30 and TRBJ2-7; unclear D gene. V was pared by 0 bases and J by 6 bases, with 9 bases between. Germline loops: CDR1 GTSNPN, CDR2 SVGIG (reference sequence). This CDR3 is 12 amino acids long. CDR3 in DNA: TGTGCCTGGAGTGTGTCGGCGGCCGAGCAGTACTTC. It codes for CAWSVSAAEQYF.